This entry features one T cell receptor beta chain sequence. Other DNA sequences within the sample encode an identical CDR3. After isolation, RNA underwent reverse transcription to generate cDNA as the sequencing template. The table came from immunoSEQ multiplex PCR; TCRdb's copy has only in-frame clones and leaves some out. The repertoire holds about 190,000 clones, with around 60% as singletons. The data are from a study of CD8+ T cells in alopecia areata. Study as a whole: Patients remained on tofacitinib for 6 to 18 months and then went 6 months without it.

The treatment: oral pan-JAK inhibitor, 5-10 mg twice daily. This CDR3 has 11 amino acids. V shed 3 bases and J shed 9 bases, with 6 bases lying between them. Per the germline V gene, CDR1 is SNHLY and CDR2 is FYNNEI. The input for sequencing was CD4+ T cells sorted from blood, taken at week 4, from a patient treated with tofacitinib. This sequence was found in a human donor with alopecia areata. This chain connects TRBV2 to TRBJ2-1; D unresolved. The CDR3 spells CASSDPGEQFF. The CDR3 DNA reads TGTGCCAGCAGTGACCCCGGTGAGCAGTTCTTC.